This T cell receptor (beta chain) appears in the sequencing data of a study of T cell repertoires in cytomegalovirus infection. Study information: Carrying CMV and the relevant HLA type showed in public TCR beta signatures.

For this clonotype: Its matching antigen is unknown. One junction end disagrees with the germline gene, perhaps due to a read error.

TCRdb reprocessed the reads with MiXCR, giving one entry per CDR3 protein. The sample lists approximately 1,000,000 distinct CDR3 sequences, roughly 31% occurring once. From germline, CDR1 is LGHNA and CDR2 YSLEER. The CDR3 has 14 residues. Points from the study as a whole: Ex vivo responses were dominated by HLA-C-restricted CMV-specific TCR beta clonotypes. Summed public TCR beta family frequency identified CMV carriers bearing the relevant HLA.

The clonotype was recovered from a human donor in good health (CMV status not recorded). Some clones in this sample may be carry-over from other donors' samples. V usage is TRBV4-3 and J usage is TRBJ1-2; D gene ambiguous. The input for sequencing was cultured CD8+ T cells from PBMCs, taken from culture after CMV antigen stimulation. CDR3 loop: CTSSQDEVNGGYTF. The CDR3, as DNA: TGCACCAGCAGCCAAGATGAGGTTAATGGCGGCTACACCTTC.